The 28 T cell receptor beta chains in this list originate from one sample, sequenced in a study of T cells in women clearing cervical HPV infection. The protocol was immunoSEQ multiplex PCR, while the TCRdb copy is restricted to in-frame clones and leaves out a portion. The specimen's table records approximately 34,000 clones. Material: blood buffy coat. The origin of the receptors is a woman aged 18-70 years with a cervical HPV16 infection that either progressed to CIN3+ or cleared (not recorded which).

Remarks on this clone: A junction boundary mismatches the germline segment, possibly from a read error. Read sequence stops 3 residues before the CDR3 end, and the germline J gene provides the missing end. The rearrangement joins TRBV5-6 to TRBJ2-2, with D possibly being TRBD2 (6 bases). This CDR3 comprises 13 residues. From germline, CDR1 is SGHDT and CDR2 YYEEEE. Incomplete CDR3 DNA: TGTGCCAGCAGCCCTGGGACGGCCGGGGGG. Translating it yields CASSPGTAGG. The complete CDR3 sequence is CASSPGTAGGLFF.

Regarding this clone: The read gets to within 3 residues of the CDR3 end, and the germline J gene fills in the rest. The chain carries TRBV10-1 and TRBJ2-1; 12 nucleotides agree with TRBD2. V lost 4 bases, J lost 8 bases, and 9 bases stayed unmatched. Germline CDR1 and CDR2: WNHNN and SYGVQD (reference sequence). There are 16 residues in the CDR3. CDR3 DNA (partial): TGCGCCAGCAGTGGATGGACTAGCGGGGAGGAAGATGAG. This translates into CASSGWTSGEEDE. The entire CDR3 is CASSGWTSGEEDEQFF.

Comments on this clone: The CDR3 extends 3 residues past the end of the read, so its final part is completed from the germline J gene. The chain carries TRBV5-5 and TRBJ2-7, with 10 bases lining up with TRBD1. Germline loops: CDR1 SGHKS, CDR2 YYEKEE (reference sequence). The V segment lost 0 bases and the J segment 4 bases; nucleotides outside the gene matches: 1. This CDR3 is built from 14 residues. The CDR3 loop reads CASSLGTGGYEQYF. The covered CDR3 bases are TGTGCCAGCAGCTTGGGGACAGGGGGGTACGAG. Filled out from reference TRBV5-5 and TRBJ2-7, the complete variable domain reads DAGVTQSPTHLIKTRGQQVTLRCSPISGHKSVSWYQQVLGQGPQFIFQYYEKEERGRGNFPDRFSARQFPNYSSELNVNALLLGDSALYLCASSLGTGGYEQYFGPGTRLTVT.

CDR3 sequence: CASSPEEGIQYF. The sequenced CDR3 bases are TGTGCCAGCAGCCCAGAGGAGGGCATT. The gene calls are TRBV7-9 and TRBJ2-4; tentatively, D is TRBD2 (6 bases). With the read ending 3 residues before the CDR3 end, the germline J gene is used to fill in that end. CDR3 length: 12 residues. Trimming removed 5 bases at V and 9 bases at J, with 11 bases between. CDR1 SEHNR and CDR2 FQNEAQ come from the germline V gene (reference sequence).

On this clone: The sequenced fragment ends 3 residues before the CDR3 boundary, so the rest is inferred from the germline J gene. The chain has TRBV19 and TRBJ1-6, with 7 nucleotides matching TRBD1. Germline assignment: CDR1 LNHDA and CDR2 SQIVND (reference sequence). The junction had 15 bases not matched to a gene; V was cut back by 10 bases and J by 0 bases. The CDR3 is 18 amino acids. The CDR3 bases that were read are TGTGCCACGGACTTAGCAGGGGGGATGAGCTCCTATAATTCACCC. It translates to CATDLAGGMSSYNSP. The CDR3 as a whole reads CATDLAGGMSSYNSPLHF.

Concerning this clone itself: From the germline J gene comes the end of the CDR3, since the read stops 3 residues before it. The rearrangement joins TRBV5-4 to TRBJ2-3; weak D call: TRBD2 (6 bases). Germline values: CDR1 SGHNT, CDR2 YYREEE (reference sequence). V dropped 3 bases and J dropped 6 bases, with 17 bases sitting between them. CDR3 length equals 15 residues. The CDR3 region is CASSSSGPGDDTQYF. The CDR3 DNA, read in part, is TGTGCCAGCAGCTCCTCGGGCCCGGGGGATGATACG.

Concerning this clone: The read ends 3 residues shy of where the CDR3 ends; the end is completed using the germline J gene. The chain couples TRBV30 to TRBJ1-5; D unresolved. V was shortened by 2 bases and J by 4 bases, with 15 bases between the two germline ends. Per germline, CDR1 GTSNPN and CDR2 SVGIG (reference sequence). The CDR3 totals 15 residues. CDR3 DNA, as far as it was read: TGTGCCTGGAGTACGGGGAGACGGTCTAATCAGCCC. Protein product: CAWSTGRRSNQP. The whole CDR3 protein is CAWSTGRRSNQPQHF.

In regard to this clone: Other DNA variants within this sample encode the same CDR3. Here the CDR3 reads CASSEGGRRNTIYF. CDR3 bases read: TGTGCCAGCAGTGAGGGGGGGAGACGAAACACC. J is TRBJ1-3 and V is TRBV6-1; D is perhaps TRBD1 (5 bases). The sequenced fragment ends 3 residues before the CDR3 boundary, so the rest is inferred from the germline J gene. CDR1 is MNHNS and CDR2 is SASEGT in the germline V gene. This CDR3 is 14 amino acids long. Trimming stripped 3 bases from V and 5 bases from J, with 11 bases between.

As regards this clone: Read coverage stops 3 residues before the CDR3 terminus; the germline J gene supplies the remainder. J is TRBJ2-3 and V is TRBV4-1, with 9 bases aligning to TRBD2. Germline lookup yields CDR1 MGHRA and CDR2 YSYEKL. With 5 bases clipped from V and 4 bases from J, the junction kept 13 bases outside the gene matches. The CDR3 is 17 amino acids. The CDR3 sequence: CASSYSRERGEADTQYF. The sequenced part of the CDR3 DNA is TGCGCCAGCAGCTATTCTCGGGAGCGGGGGGAAGCAGATACG.

About this clone: Sequencing ends 3 residues short of the CDR3 end; the germline J gene provides the rest. The gene calls are TRBV4-2 and TRBJ2-6; D is perhaps TRBD1 (5 bases). V was shortened by 1 base and J by 0 bases, with 13 bases between the two germline ends. The length of the CDR3 is 18 residues. CDR1 and CDR2 (germline): LGHNA, YNFKEQ. CDR3 amino acids: CASSQVYRIGSGANVLTF. The DNA read from the CDR3 is TGTGCCAGCAGCCAAGTGTACAGGATTGGCTCTGGGGCCAACGTC.

As regards this clone: The CDR3 end falls 3 residues outside the read, so it is completed with the germline J gene. The V and J genes are TRBV7-9 and TRBJ2-3; D is unclear. V was cut by 2 bases and J by 4 bases, with 7 bases left in between. This CDR3 is 13 amino acids long. Looked up from germline, CDR1 is SEHNR and CDR2 is FQNEAQ (reference sequence). Here the CDR3 reads CASSLIGSDTQYF. The CDR3 DNA, read in part, is TGTGCCAGCAGCTTAATAGGGTCAGATACG.

For this clone: The CDR3 goes on 3 residues after the read ends, and that part is filled in from the germline J gene. J is TRBJ2-2 and V is TRBV5-1; maybe TRBD2 (7 bases). The CDR3 consists of 16 residues. The V gene's germline CDR1 is SGHRS and CDR2 YFSETQ. CDR3 bases read: TGCGCCAGCAGCCCCCGGGGGCTTGGGACTAATGAAAAG. Protein sequence: CASSPRGLGTNEK. The whole CDR3 reads CASSPRGLGTNEKLFF.

Turning to this clone: With the read ending 3 residues before the CDR3 end, the germline J gene is used to fill in that end. The genes are TRBV2 and TRBJ1-5; a possible D gene is TRBD1 (5 bases). The germline gives CDR1 SNHLY, CDR2 FYNNEI. The length of the CDR3 is 13 residues. V was cut by 8 bases and J by 6 bases, with 14 bases left in between. Incomplete CDR3 DNA: TGTGCCAGCGATGGGGGGGTCGGTCAGCCC. Encoded protein: CASDGGVGQP. Given in full, the CDR3 is CASDGGVGQPQHF. The full variable domain, completed using reference TRBV2 and TRBJ1-5, is EPEVTQTPSHQVTQMGQEVILRCVPISNHLYFYWYRQILGQKVEFLVSFYNNEISEKSEIFDDQFSVERPDGSNFTLKIRSTKLEDSAMYFCASDGGVGQPQHFGDGTRLSIL.

Note on this clone: Coverage ceases 3 residues before the CDR3 finishes, and the germline J gene fills in the end. The J gene is TRBJ2-5, the V gene TRBV11-1; D assignment may be TRBD1 or TRBD2 (7 bases each). The CDR3 extends over 15 amino acids. Germline V gene sequence: CDR1 SGHAT, CDR2 FQDESV (reference sequence). The CDR3 bases that were read are TGTGCCAGCAGCCAGGGGGAGGGAAGCACAGATACC. Protein sequence: CASSQGEGSTDT. The full CDR3 is CASSQGEGSTDTQYF. Variable domain in full (rest from reference TRBV11-1 and TRBJ2-5): EAEVAQSPRYKITEKSQAVAFWCDPISGHATLYWYRQILGQGPELLVQFQDESVVDDSQLPKDRFSAERLKGVDSTLKIQPAELGDSAMYLCASSQGEGSTDTQYFGPGTRLLVL.

Details on this clone: Sequencing ends 3 residues short of the CDR3 end; the germline J gene provides the rest. The chain has TRBV30 and TRBJ2-3; 11 bases agree with TRBD2. The V segment lost 2 bases and the J segment 5 bases; nucleotides outside the gene matches: 3. The germline V gene encodes CDR1 GTSNPN and CDR2 SVGIG (reference sequence). The CDR3 is made up of 14 amino acids. The sequenced CDR3 bases are TGTGCCTGGAGTATTACTAGCGGGAGAGATACG. It encodes CAWSITSGRDT. The whole CDR3 protein is CAWSITSGRDTQYF.

CDR3 amino acids: CASSLGGYGTDTQYF. The part of the CDR3 DNA that was read is TGTGCCAGCAGCTTGGGAGGGTATGGCACAGATACG. The chain recombines TRBV5-4 with TRBJ2-3; D perhaps matches TRBD2 (5 bases). The read stops 3 residues short of the end of the CDR3; the missing end is completed from the germline J gene. This CDR3 region has 15 residues. Between the trimmed V and J ends, which lost 0 bases and 1 base, there was a span of 9 bases. Germline CDR1 and CDR2: SGHNT and YYREEE (reference sequence).

Points on this clone: The read halts 3 residues ahead of the CDR3 end, with the missing end drawn from the germline J gene. The rearrangement joins TRBV18 to TRBJ1-3; D is unresolved. Germline V CDR1 and CDR2: KGHSH, LQKENI. The V end lost 0 bases, the J end lost 0 bases, and 9 bases lay between the germline ends. This CDR3 is built from 16 residues. Here the CDR3 reads CASSPPNTYSGNTIYF. The part of the CDR3 DNA that was read is TGTGCCAGCTCACCACCCAACACGTACTCTGGAAACACC.

For this clone: The CDR3 is cut off 3 residues early in the read; its end comes from the germline J gene. The V call is TRBV14, the J call TRBJ2-1; D not certain. Trimming shortened V by 0 bases and J by 8 bases, and 23 bases separated the two germline ends. Germline assignment: CDR1 SGHDN and CDR2 FVKESK. CDR3 length: 18 amino acids. The covered CDR3 bases are TGTGCCAGCAGCCAAGATCTGTCCGGAGCAGGCTTCCCGTATGAG. It is translated as CASSQDLSGAGFPYE. From start to end, the CDR3 is CASSQDLSGAGFPYEQFF. Together with reference TRBV14 and TRBJ2-1, the CDR3 gives the full variable domain: EAGVTQFPSHSVIEKGQTVTLRCDPISGHDNLYWYRRVMGKEIKFLLHFVKESKQDESGMPNNRFLAERTGGTYSTLKVQPAELEDSGVYFCASSQDLSGAGFPYEQFFGPGTRLTVL.

Details on this clone: The CDR3 extends 3 residues past the end of the read, so its final part is completed from the germline J gene. The chain employs TRBV19 and TRBJ1-1, with D unresolved. This CDR3 contains 13 residues. V lost 9 bases and J lost 4, with 15 bases in between. The germline gives CDR1 LNHDA, CDR2 SQIVND (reference sequence). The CDR3 spells CASSQPGSTEAFF. The CDR3 DNA, read in part, is TGTGCCAGCTCACAGCCTGGGTCCACTGAA.

About this clone itself: The CDR3 is cut off 3 residues early in the read; its end comes from the germline J gene. This chain links TRBV7-7 with TRBJ2-3; perhaps TRBD2 as D (6 bases). The CDR3 runs to 13 residues. The ends were cut back, 5 bases at V and 6 bases at J, with 12 bases in the middle. Germline V gene lookup returns CDR1 SSHAT and CDR2 FNYEAQ (reference sequence). CDR3 protein: CASSQTRGDTQYF. CDR3 DNA (partial): TGTGCCAGCAGCCAAACCCGGGGGGATACG.

For this clone: The observed sequence ends 3 residues before the CDR3 terminus, with the missing tail filled in from the germline J gene. The rearrangement joins TRBV7-2 to TRBJ1-6; D uncertain. Trimming stripped 1 base from V and 9 bases from J, with 10 bases between. This CDR3 is 14 amino acids long. Germline loops: CDR1 SGHTA, CDR2 FQGNSA. CDR3 DNA (partial): TGTGCCAGCAGCTTAGAATCGGGGAGTTCACCC. It translates to CASSLESGSSP. The full-length CDR3 reads as CASSLESGSSPLHF.

Regarding this clone: The read ends 3 residues before the CDR3 terminus; that terminus is restored from the germline J gene. The rearrangement uses TRBV7-2 and TRBJ2-1, with D perhaps matching TRBD1 or TRBD2 (5 bases each). The CDR3 is 14 amino acids. Trimming stripped 5 bases from V and 2 bases from J, with 10 bases between. Per the germline V gene, CDR1 is SGHTA and CDR2 is FQGNSA. The CDR3 region is CASSPRGAYNEQFF. The DNA read from the CDR3 is TGTGCCAGCAGCCCCCGAGGGGCCTACAATGAG.

As concerns this clone: The read ends 3 residues before the CDR3 terminus; that terminus is restored from the germline J gene. The chain carries TRBV6-1 and TRBJ2-7; 7 nucleotides match TRBD1. Per the germline V gene, CDR1 is MNHNS and CDR2 is SASEGT. V dropped 4 bases and J dropped 5; count of bases not matched to a gene: 5. This CDR3 has 13 amino acids. The CDR3 bases that were read are TGTGCCAGCAGTGCCCGGGACAGAGACGAG. Its protein is CASSARDRDE. The full CDR3 reads CASSARDRDEQYF.

On this clone: The read halts 3 residues ahead of the CDR3 end, with the missing end drawn from the germline J gene. The V call is TRBV19, the J call TRBJ2-7, with TRBD1 as a possible D gene (6 bases). The CDR3 contains 14 residues. Trimming stripped 8 bases from V and 1 base from J, with 15 bases between. Germline values: CDR1 LNHDA, CDR2 SQIVND (reference sequence). Here the CDR3 reads CASGRTAESYEQYF. CDR3 bases read: TGTGCCAGTGGGCGGACAGCTGAATCCTACGAG.

The sequenced CDR3 bases are TGTGCCAGCAGTCATACTAGCGGAGGGACCTACGAG. It is translated as CASSHTSGGTYE. The whole CDR3 reads CASSHTSGGTYEQYF. This chain connects TRBV6-2 or TRBV6-3 to TRBJ2-7, with 8 bases fitting TRBD2. The read ends 3 residues before the CDR3 terminus; that terminus is restored from the germline J gene. The germline V gene has CDR1 MNHEY and CDR2 SVGEGT. The CDR3 runs to 15 residues. V lost 5 bases and J lost 2; bases outside the gene matches: 8.

Remarks on this clone: Coverage ceases 3 residues before the CDR3 finishes, and the germline J gene fills in the end. V gene TRBV7-9 combines with J gene TRBJ2-4, with D possibly being TRBD1 (6 bases). The CDR3 extends over 14 amino acids. Germline V gene lookup returns CDR1 SEHNR and CDR2 FQNEAQ (reference sequence). The covered CDR3 bases are TGTGCCAGCAGCTTGGGGACATTCAGCTATGGT. Translation gives CASSLGTFSYG. The full CDR3 protein is CASSLGTFSYGQYF.

As concerns this clone: Sequencing ends 3 residues short of the CDR3 end; the germline J gene provides the rest. V gene TRBV19 combines with J gene TRBJ1-1; perhaps TRBD1 as D (6 bases). There are 15 residues in the CDR3. Germline V gene lookup returns CDR1 LNHDA and CDR2 SQIVND (reference sequence). V lost 5 bases and J 1 base, leaving 14 bases between the germline ends. Incomplete CDR3 DNA: TGTGCCAGTAGTCCACGGGACACCAGGAACACTGAA. Protein: CASSPRDTRNTE. The full CDR3 sequence reads CASSPRDTRNTEAFF. Using reference TRBV19 and TRBJ1-1 for the parts outside the CDR3, the full variable domain is DGGITQSPKYLFRKEGQNVTLSCEQNLNHDAMYWYRQDPGQGLRLIYYSQIVNDFQKGDIAEGYSVSREKKESFPLTVTSAQKNPTAFYLCASSPRDTRNTEAFFGQGTRLTVV.

As regards this clone: The CDR3 end falls 3 residues outside the read, so it is completed with the germline J gene. V gene TRBV11-3 combines with J gene TRBJ2-5, with TRBD2 as a possible D gene (5 bases). V lost 3 bases, J lost 5 bases, and 10 bases lay in between. Germline CDR1 and CDR2: SGHNT and YENEEA. The CDR3 has 13 residues. The CDR3 loop is CASSLGKRETQYF. Incomplete CDR3 DNA: TGTGCCAGCAGCTTGGGTAAGCGGGAGACC.